The rows below give T cell receptor beta chains drawn from one sample of a study of CD8 T cells in Susac syndrome. One entry per CDR3 protein results from TCRdb running MiXCR on the immunoSEQ multiplex PCR reads. In the table there are under 200,000 distinct CDR3 sequences, 90% to 95% of which are singletons. The sequenced sample was CD4+ T cells from PBMCs. The receptors shown here come from a human donor in good health. The CDR3 runs from the conserved cysteine through the conserved F or W. Each record gives: V gene, J gene, D gene, clone size, CDR3 DNA, CDR3 protein. The D gene is left open where the match is weak. Clone size is not always given. Where it is, it says once, few, many or a class for expanded clones.

TRBV6-6	TRBJ2-1	NA	NA	TGTGCCAGCTTCCGGGAATACAATGAGCAGTTCTTC	CASFREYNEQFF
TRBV29-1	TRBJ1-1	NA	once	TGCAGCGTTAAAAGGGCCCCGGATGCCACTGAAGCTTTCTTT	CSVKRAPDATEAFF
TRBV18	TRBJ2-7	NA	NA	TGTGCCAGCAACACAGGGACCCTCCTCTACGAGCAGTACTTC	CASNTGTLLYEQYF
TRBV12-3/TRBV12-4	TRBJ2-2	NA	NA	TGTGCCAGCGATGCAAGGACACCCTCCACCGGGGAGCTGTTTTTT	CASDARTPSTGELFF
TRBV7-9	TRBJ2-7	TRBD2	NA	TGTGCCAGCAGCTCCCTGGTTGAGGCGGGGGTCTACGAGCAGTACTTC	CASSSLVEAGVYEQYF
TRBV27	TRBJ2-1	TRBD1	NA	TGTGCCAGCAGTTCCGACACAGGGGGATTAGGTCCCTACAATGAGCAGTTCTTC	CASSSDTGGLGPYNEQFF
TRBV5-1	TRBJ2-2	NA	NA	TGCGCCAGCAGCTTGGTTGGCCGGGGCGGAGACACCGGGGAGCTGTTTTTT	CASSLVGRGGDTGELFF
TRBV27	TRBJ2-1	NA	NA	TGTGCCAGCGGAGGGAGAATGGACGAGCAGTTCTTC	CASGGRMDEQFF
TRBV29-1	TRBJ2-1	NA	once	TGCAGCGTTGACGTAGTGGTGTCCTACAATGAGCAGTTCTTC	CSVDVVVSYNEQFF
TRBV9	TRBJ2-3	TRBD2	NA	TGTGCCAGCAGCGTGGCTAGCGGTAGCACAGATACGCAGTATTTT	CASSVASGSTDTQYF
TRBV5-1	TRBJ2-7	TRBD1	NA	TGCGCCAGCAGCCCGGGGACAGGGCCCAACGAGCAGTACTTC	CASSPGTGPNEQYF
TRBV2	TRBJ2-5	NA	NA	TGTGCCAGCAGTACGGAACAGCTCCAAGAGACCCAGTACTTC	CASSTEQLQETQYF
TRBV12-3/TRBV12-4	TRBJ2-3	NA	NA	TGTGCCAGCAGTACGGAGACCCCCTCTTTT	CASSTETPSF
TRBV2	TRBJ2-3	NA	NA	TGTGCCAGCAGTGAACGACTCCCGAGCACAGATACGCAGTATTTT	CASSERLPSTDTQYF
TRBV30	TRBJ2-3	TRBD2	NA	TGTGCCTGGAGTGAGAGCGGGAATCCTACAGATACGCAGTATTTT	CAWSESGNPTDTQYF
TRBV30	TRBJ1-2	TRBD1	once	TGTGCCTGGAGAAGGACAGGGAGAGACTATGGCTACACCTTC	CAWRRTGRDYGYTF
TRBV14	TRBJ1-4	NA	NA	TGTGCCAGCAGCCAAAGCAATGGCGGGCGTGAAAAACTGTTTTTT	CASSQSNGGREKLFF
TRBV29-1	TRBJ1-3	NA	NA	TGCAGCGGCAGGGTCTCTGGAAACACCATATATTTT	CSGRVSGNTIYF
TRBV7-9	TRBJ2-1	NA	NA	TGTGCCAGCAGTTACACAGACAATGAGCAGTTCTTC	CASSYTDNEQFF
TRBV30	TRBJ1-2	TRBD1	NA	TGTGCCTGGAGTGTCCCACCGACAGGGACTCTCTATGGCTACACCTTC	CAWSVPPTGTLYGYTF
TRBV5-4	TRBJ1-5	NA	NA	TGTGCCAGCAGCGATGACCCCTCGGGACAGCCCCAGCATTTT	CASSDDPSGQPQHF
TRBV6-5	TRBJ1-6	NA	NA	TGTGCCAGCAGATCAGATTTTAATTCACCCCTCCACTTT	CASRSDFNSPLHF
TRBV15	TRBJ1-4	NA	NA	TGTGCCACCAGTCAGAGTTACAACGAAAAACTGTTTTTT	CATSQSYNEKLFF
TRBV30	TRBJ2-5	TRBD2	NA	TGTGCCCATGAGCGGGGGGGAGAGACCCAGTACTTC	CAHERGGETQYF
TRBV24-1	TRBJ2-1	NA	NA	TGTGCCACCAGTGACCCCCTCCGGGACTCTCACTACAATGAGCAGTTCTTC	CATSDPLRDSHYNEQFF
TRBV20-1	TRBJ2-1	TRBD2	NA	TGCAGTGCTCCTGTTTGGCTAGCGGGGTACAATGAGCAGTTCTTC	CSAPVWLAGYNEQFF
TRBV9	TRBJ1-2	TRBD1	once	TGTGCCAGCAGCGTTGGTTGGGACAGGGGCTTTAGTAACTATGGCTACACCTTC	CASSVGWDRGFSNYGYTF
TRBV7-3	TRBJ2-1	TRBD2	NA	TGTGCCAGCAGCTTATTAGGAGGGCGACTAGCGCCCTACAATGAGCAGTTCTTC	CASSLLGGRLAPYNEQFF
TRBV9	TRBJ2-5	TRBD1	NA	TGTGCCAGCAGCGAAGGGACAGACCTCCAAGAGACCCAGTACTTC	CASSEGTDLQETQYF
TRBV3-1	TRBJ1-2	TRBD1	NA	TGTGCCAGCAGCCGGGACAGGGTGGCTCGAGGCTACACCTTC	CASSRDRVARGYTF
TRBV20-1	TRBJ2-1	TRBD2	NA	TGCAGTGTCCCGGGGCTAGCGGGACTTGAGCAGTTCTTC	CSVPGLAGLEQFF
TRBV7-2	TRBJ2-3	TRBD2	NA	TGTGCCAGCAGCTTGGAGCGGGGCGCAGATACGCAGTATTTT	CASSLERGADTQYF
TRBV3-1	TRBJ1-5	NA	NA	TGTGCCAGCAGCCAAGGGACAGTCGGGAACGGACCCCAGCATTTT	CASSQGTVGNGPQHF
TRBV9	TRBJ2-1	NA	NA	TGTGCCAGCACCCCAGGTAGTGGAAATGAGCAGTTCTTC	CASTPGSGNEQFF
TRBV25-1	TRBJ2-3	NA	NA	TGTGCCAGTAACAGGGAGGTCGGCACAGATACGCAGTATTTT	CASNREVGTDTQYF
TRBV6-2/TRBV6-3	TRBJ2-2	NA	NA	TGTGCCAGCAGTACGACTCAGACAGCGCCGAACGCCGGGGAGCTGTTTTTT	CASSTTQTAPNAGELFF
TRBV9	TRBJ1-5	NA	NA	TGTGCCAGCAGTCCCGGGGGGAGTCGGAGCAATCAGCCCCAGCATTTT	CASSPGGSRSNQPQHF
TRBV29-1	TRBJ2-3	TRBD1	NA	TGCAGCGTTGCAGGACAGGGGACGCAGTATTTT	CSVAGQGTQYF
TRBV29-1	TRBJ2-7	NA	NA	TGCAGCGCCGGGGACTCCTCCTACGAGCAGTACTTC	CSAGDSSYEQYF
TRBV27	TRBJ1-5	TRBD1	NA	TGTGCCAGCAGATTCGGGACAGGGGGATTGCCCCAGCATTTT	CASRFGTGGLPQHF
TRBV27	TRBJ1-2	NA	NA	TGTGCCAGCACCAACCCGCCCGCCAGCAGATATGGCTACACCTTC	CASTNPPASRYGYTF
TRBV12-3/TRBV12-4	TRBJ1-2	NA	NA	TGTGCCAGCAGTTTACATCAAGAGGGGGGCTACACCTTC	CASSLHQEGGYTF
TRBV4-3	TRBJ1-5	NA	NA	TGCGCCAGCAGCCAAGATTTGGCGCAGCCCCAGCATTTT	CASSQDLAQPQHF
TRBV5-6	TRBJ2-2	NA	NA	TGTGCCAGCAGCTTGGTAATTTGGTCGGGCACCGCGAACACCGGGGAGCTGTTTTTT	CASSLVIWSGTANTGELFF
TRBV19	TRBJ2-5	NA	NA	TGTGCCAGTAGTATAAGGCGGCAAGAGACCCAGTACTTC	CASSIRRQETQYF
TRBV28	TRBJ2-2	NA	NA	TGTGCCAGCTCTCGGGGGCGGAATAGGAAGCTGTTTTTT	CASSRGRNRKLFF
TRBV3-1	TRBJ1-1	NA	NA	TGTGCCAGCAGCCCCCTAGCAGGAGTCGGCACTGAAGCTTTCTTT	CASSPLAGVGTEAFF
TRBV3-1	TRBJ1-2	TRBD1	NA	TGTGCCAGCAGCCAACCCTTCGGGACAGGGGGAGCGGACTATGGCTACACCTTC	CASSQPFGTGGADYGYTF
TRBV24-1	TRBJ2-5	NA	NA	TGTGCCACCGAGGGACAAGAGACCCAGTACTTC	CATEGQETQYF
TRBV6-2/TRBV6-3	TRBJ1-5	TRBD1	NA	TGTGCCAGCATCCGAACAGGGGGTGGGAATCAGCCCCAGCATTTT	CASIRTGGGNQPQHF
TRBV6-5	TRBJ2-1	TRBD1	NA	TGTGCCAGCAGTTACCGGGGACAGGGGGGAGAGCAGTTCTTC	CASSYRGQGGEQFF
TRBV4-3	TRBJ1-1	NA	NA	TGCGCCAGCAGCCAAGATATTGCGGCGAACACTGAAGCTTTCTTT	CASSQDIAANTEAFF
TRBV29-1	TRBJ2-1	TRBD1	NA	TGCAGCGCCGACACAGGGGGCGCTGGCAATGAGCAGTTCTTC	CSADTGGAGNEQFF
TRBV4-1	TRBJ2-3	TRBD2	NA	TGCGCCAGCAGCCAGGGGACTAGCTCCAGCACAGATACGCAGTATTTT	CASSQGTSSSTDTQYF